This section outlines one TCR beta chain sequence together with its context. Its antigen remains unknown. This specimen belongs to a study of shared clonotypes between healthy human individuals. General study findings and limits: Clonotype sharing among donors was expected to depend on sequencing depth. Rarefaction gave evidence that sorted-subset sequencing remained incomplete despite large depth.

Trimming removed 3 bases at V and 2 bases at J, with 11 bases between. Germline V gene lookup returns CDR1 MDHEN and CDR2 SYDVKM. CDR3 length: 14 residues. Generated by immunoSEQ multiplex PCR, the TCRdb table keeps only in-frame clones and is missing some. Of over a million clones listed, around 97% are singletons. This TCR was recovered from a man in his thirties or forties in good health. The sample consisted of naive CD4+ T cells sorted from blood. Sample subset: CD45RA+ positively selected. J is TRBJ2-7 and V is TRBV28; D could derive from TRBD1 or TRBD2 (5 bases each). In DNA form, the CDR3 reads TGTGCCAGCAGTTTGCTCGGGACCACCTACGAGCAGTACTTC. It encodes CASSLLGTTYEQYF.